Shown below are 5 T cell receptor beta chains from a single sample sequenced in a study of cytomegalovirus exposure and HLA in healthy donors. PCR was performed using 60 Vbeta and 13 Jbeta primers. Profiled with immunoSEQ multiplex PCR; TCRdb holds only in-frame clones, not every one. The sample lists roughly 110,000 clones; approximately 78% were seen once. The specimen sequenced was PBMCs. These receptors originate from a man aged 30-40 years in good health and CMV-seropositive.

This chain joins TRBV7-9 and TRBJ2-1; D uncertain. The CDR3 has 16 residues. Deletions cut 6 bases from V and 0 bases from J, with 15 bases between. Germline assignment: CDR1 SEHNR and CDR2 FQNEAQ (reference sequence). The CDR3 spells CASSWSDASSYNEQFF. The CDR3 DNA reads TGTGCCAGCAGTTGGAGTGACGCTAGCTCCTACAATGAGCAGTTCTTC.

V usage is TRBV30 and J usage is TRBJ2-5; 14 bases are a match to TRBD2. The germline CDR1 and CDR2 sequences are GTSNPN and SVGIG (reference sequence). There are 17 residues in the CDR3. V was pared by 1 base and J by 5 bases, with 9 bases of the junction left unmatched. The CDR3 spells CAWSGLTSGGAYETQYF. Here the CDR3 DNA reads TGTGCCTGGAGTGGTCTGACTAGCGGGGGGGCCTATGAGACCCAGTACTTC. The whole variable domain, filled in from reference TRBV30 and TRBJ2-5, reads SQTIHQWPATLVQPVGSPLSLECTVEGTSNPNLYWYRQAAGRGLQLLFYSVGIGQISSEVPQNLSASRPQDRQFILSSKKLLLSDSGFYLCAWSGLTSGGAYETQYFGPGTRLLVL.

The genes are TRBV6-1 and TRBJ2-7, with TRBD1 matching 7 bases. Germline values: CDR1 MNHNS, CDR2 SASEGT. The CDR3 has 13 amino acids. Germline trimming cut 5 bases from V and 3 bases from J; bases unmatched to any gene: 4. CDR3 sequence (DNA): TGTGCCAGCAGTTCCGGACAGGTCTACGAGCAGTACTTC. Amino acid sequence: CASSSGQVYEQYF.

The chain has TRBV5-1 and TRBJ2-7, with 9 bases identical to TRBD2. V lost 6 bases and J lost 2; bases outside the gene matches: 6. Germline-derived CDR1 and CDR2 are SGHRS and YFSETQ. The CDR3 consists of 14 residues. The CDR3 DNA reads as TGCGCCAGCACCGCGGGGGGGGGAACCTACGAGCAGTACTTC. Translated, it gives CASTAGGGTYEQYF.

The genes are TRBV27 and TRBJ2-7; TRBD2 is a possible D gene (5 bases). This CDR3 is 15 amino acids long. V was shortened by 6 bases and J by 5 bases, with 20 bases between the two germline ends. CDR1 is MNHEY, CDR2 SMNVEV, per germline (reference sequence). CDR3 in amino acids: CASSSLPGEGHEQYV. In nucleotides, the CDR3 is TGTGCCAGCAGCAGCCTGCCGGGTGAGGGCCACGAGCAGTACGTC.